This T cell receptor (beta chain) was retrieved from a study of post-analysis software for immune sequencing data. Study at large: Courses of disease covered relapsing-remitting, secondary progressive and progressive-relapsing multiple sclerosis. Study-level findings and limits: Multiple sclerosis patients had significantly lower normalized Chao1 diversity than controls. Controls showed lower frequencies than patients for several TRBV segments, and TRBV5-6, TRBV5-1 and TRBV20-1 were among these. The F measure placed samples prepared in the same batch into strongly shared clusters.

CDR1 and CDR2 (germline): DFQATT, SNEGSKA (reference sequence). V was clipped by 7 bases and J by 2 bases, with 14 bases between them. This CDR3 has 13 amino acids. There are many counts of this clonotype. Its target is unknown. Libraries were made from TCR beta cDNA, and they carried unique molecular identifiers. T cells numbering about 0.9 to 11 million yielded roughly 0.5 million cDNA molecules. From the PCR reads, TCRdb called clonotypes with MiXCR, one entry per CDR3 protein. The data contain about 260,000 distinct CDR3 sequences, around 34% of them seen just once; the ten biggest clones take up under 5%.

The gene calls are TRBV20-1 and TRBJ1-2; D is unresolved. Sequences were obtained from blood. The sequence came from a girl between 5 and 17 years old with multiple sclerosis. The CDR3: CSVPTERNYGYTF. As DNA, the CDR3 is TGCAGTGTTCCGACGGAGAGAAACTATGGCTACACCTTC.